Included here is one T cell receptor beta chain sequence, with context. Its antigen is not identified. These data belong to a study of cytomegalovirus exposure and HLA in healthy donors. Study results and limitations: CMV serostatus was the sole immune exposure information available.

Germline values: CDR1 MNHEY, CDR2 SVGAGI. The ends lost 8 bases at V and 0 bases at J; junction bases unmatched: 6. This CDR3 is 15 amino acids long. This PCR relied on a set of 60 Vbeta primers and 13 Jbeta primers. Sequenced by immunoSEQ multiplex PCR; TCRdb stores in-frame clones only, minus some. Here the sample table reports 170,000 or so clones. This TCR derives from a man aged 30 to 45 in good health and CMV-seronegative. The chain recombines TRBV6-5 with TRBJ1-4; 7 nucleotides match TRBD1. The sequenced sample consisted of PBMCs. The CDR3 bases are TGTGCCAGCTGCCGAACAGGGGCAACTAATGAAAAACTGTTTTTT. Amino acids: CASCRTGATNEKLFF.